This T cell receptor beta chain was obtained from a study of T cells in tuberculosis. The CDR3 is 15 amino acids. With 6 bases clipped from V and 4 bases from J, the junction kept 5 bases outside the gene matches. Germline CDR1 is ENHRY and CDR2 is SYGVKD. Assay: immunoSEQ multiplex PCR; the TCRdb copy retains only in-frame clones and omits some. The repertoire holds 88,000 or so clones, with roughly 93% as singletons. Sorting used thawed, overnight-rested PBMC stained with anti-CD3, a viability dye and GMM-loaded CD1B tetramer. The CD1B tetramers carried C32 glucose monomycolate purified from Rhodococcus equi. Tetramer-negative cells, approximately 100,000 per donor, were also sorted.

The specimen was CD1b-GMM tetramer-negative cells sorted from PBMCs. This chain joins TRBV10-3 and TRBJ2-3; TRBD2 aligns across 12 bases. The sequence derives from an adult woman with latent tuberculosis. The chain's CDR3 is CAISSGLAGPDTQYF. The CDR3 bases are TGTGCCATCAGCTCGGGACTAGCGGGCCCAGATACGCAGTATTTT.